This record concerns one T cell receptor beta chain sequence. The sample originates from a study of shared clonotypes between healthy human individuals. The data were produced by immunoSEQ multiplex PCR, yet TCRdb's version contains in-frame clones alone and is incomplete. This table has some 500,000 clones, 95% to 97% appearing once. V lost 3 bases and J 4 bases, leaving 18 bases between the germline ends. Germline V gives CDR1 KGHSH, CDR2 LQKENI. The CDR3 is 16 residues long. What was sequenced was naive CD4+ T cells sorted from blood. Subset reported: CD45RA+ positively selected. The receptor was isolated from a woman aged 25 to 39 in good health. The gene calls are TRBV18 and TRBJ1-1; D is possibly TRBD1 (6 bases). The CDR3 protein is CASSPREVGAVTEAFF. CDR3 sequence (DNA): TGTGCCAGCTCACCCCGGGAGGTGGGGGCCGTCACTGAAGCTTTCTTT.